A single T cell receptor beta chain is shown here with its context. Antigen specificity is unknown. At one end the junction does not follow the germline gene, possibly because of a read error. This CDR3 has 18 residues. Germline V CDR1 and CDR2: SSHAT, FNYEAQ (reference sequence). Assay: immunoSEQ multiplex PCR; the TCRdb copy retains only in-frame clones and omits some. Here the sample spans some 640,000 clones, 89% being singletons. The data originate from a study of Ad26.COV2.S vaccination and SARS-CoV-2 variants. Regarding the study as a whole: Compared with placebo recipients, vaccine recipients had higher spike-specific TCR breadth. With respect to non-spike TCR breadth, vaccine and placebo recipients were similar.

Regarding treatment: around 19 received Ad26.COV2.S at low or high dose, single or two shots; several received placebo; per-sample allocation not given. Specimen acquisition occurred on day 63 following the initial vaccine or placebo injection. This chain connects TRBV7-7 to TRBJ2-3; 9 bases line up with TRBD2. The sequence was obtained from a person aged 18-60 years who received the Ad26.COV2.S COVID-19 vaccine or a placebo. The specimen comprised peripheral blood, sampled in a trial of Ad26.COV2.S vaccine versus placebo. The CDR3 nucleotides read TGTGCTAGCAGCACCGGTGTAGCGGGAGAGGGAGGGGCAGATACGCAGTATTTT. It codes for CASSTGVAGEGGADTQYF.